This TCR beta chain was obtained from a study of regulatory and conventional T cells in RAG deficiency listed by TCRdb under 2017. Study-wide context: The study used high-throughput TCR beta sequencing to compare repertoire diversity and composition of Treg, conventional CD4+ and CD8+ T cells between RAG-deficient patients and healthy controls. The research as a whole found: Some T-cell subset analyses were not done for some subjects. Rather than being bona fide Treg cells, the sorted CD25-high CD127-low cells in Omenn syndrome patients may represent peripherally activated cells. RAG-deficient patients showed markedly lower Shannon entropy and higher Simpson indices than control T-cell subpopulations. Compared with controls, Omenn syndrome and CID/AS patients had around 110-fold fewer unique TCR beta sequences in Treg cells, but only around 10-fold fewer in the other subsets. All patient T-cell subsets had shorter CDR3 lengths; Omenn syndrome patients showed >80% Treg-Tconv repertoire overlap at nucleotide and amino acid level.

V and J are trimmed by 2 bases and 8 bases, and the gene matches miss 4 bases of the junction. Taken from the germline V gene, the CDR1 and CDR2 loops are MDHEN and SYDVKM. CDR3 length: 13 amino acids, cysteine to phenylalanine. The entry retains the CDR3 DNA only, 39 bases that are in frame from base 1. In this sample, this clone turned up once. Its antigen remains undetermined. Qualities for individual bases were not recorded, and no much larger clone is one base off. Conventional CD4+ T cells were purified from blood as CD25-low CD127-high cells before genomic DNA extraction. Several healthy control donors were used as the comparison group for repertoire analyses. Libraries were constructed by the immunoSEQ multiplex PCR assay. Genomic DNA from the sorted T-cell subsets was used to amplify rearranged TCR beta chain products, which were then sequenced. The paper's data handling went like this. Shannon entropy and Simpson indices were used to quantify the repertoire diversity of productive TCR beta rearrangements. Clonal expansion was assessed using the summed frequency of the 100 most abundant productive TCR beta clonotypes among total reads. The TRB repertoires were scored with a self-reactivity index built on which amino acids appear at CDR3beta positions 6 and 7. Two-way ANOVA was applied to the repertoire analyses, whereas Student t or Mann-Whitney tests were applied to the flow cytometric analyses. Not all clones reach the TCRdb copy of this immuneACCESS table, which keeps in-frame sequences only. Checked studies attribute under half of the gap to unresolved V genes and leave the rest unexplained. V and J calls and clone size are those listed in that table; D and trimming were worked out from the DNA. The sample table contains roughly 28,000 clones; only one count was recorded for 90% to 95% of them. The ten largest account for about 0.17% of the sample.

This same sample was also taken into another study, of regulatory T cells. Looking at the second paper: For the multiplex PCR, 52 forward TRBV primers and 13 reverse TRBJ primers were used, and amplification bias was corrected with both assay-based and computational methods. In patients, repertoires had restricted unique TRB V-J pairs and skewed V and J gene usage, with regulatory T cells showing the most marked changes. The study compared T-cell receptor beta repertoires of sorted regulatory, conventional CD4+ and CD8+ T cells between CD3G-deficient patients and healthy controls. Ficoll density separation was used to isolate peripheral blood mononuclear cells. Within the immunoSEQ assay, multiplex PCR amplified rearranged TRB loci from genomic DNA. An Illumina HiSeq platform was used to sequence the TRB amplicons. Custom algorithms error-filtered the raw sequences and aligned them to reference gene sequences, after which the immunoSEQ online tools were used for analysis. Frequencies of productive and nonproductive TRB rearrangements were evaluated among both unique and total sequences. Prism software was used to run t tests, Mann-Whitney tests or two-way ANOVA for comparisons between groups.

Recombination connected TRBV28 to TRBJ1-1; 8 bases in the middle match TRBD1. The receptor was derived from a human donor in good health. The specimen was CD25- CD4+ T cells sorted from blood. The sequence in DNA is TGTGCCAGCAGTTTACCCTACAGGGGGGAAGCTTTCTTT. This gives the protein CASSLPYRGEAFF.